This T cell receptor beta chain is drawn from a study of T cell responses to AZD1222 COVID-19 vaccine. In germline, CDR1 is MNHEY, CDR2 SVGAGI. Trimming stripped 4 bases from V and 10 bases from J, with 14 bases between. This CDR3 is built from 14 residues. General observations from the study: Donors skewed white British and female; clonal diversity was possibly underestimated. Dominant CD4 TCR responses targeted spike regions 160-218 and 743-854. Repertoires were collected only later (after the peak T cell response had occurred). Baseline testing showed seropositivity in only six AZD1222 recipients.

Measured with immunoSEQ multiplex PCR; TCRdb has only the in-frame clones, and not every one. The sample has about 130,000 clones, more than 80% seen once. A note on this clone: Its specificity is unknown.

The clonotype was recovered from an adult in good health. The gene calls are TRBV6-5 and TRBJ1-6; D is possibly TRBD1 (6 bases). Sequences were derived from peripheral blood, sampled on day 0 of AZD1222 vaccination. The CDR3 sequence: CASSFNRVRSPLHF. CDR3 coding DNA: TGTGCCAGCAGTTTCAACAGGGTGAGGTCACCCCTCCACTTT.